Each of the 21 T cell receptor beta chains below was sequenced from the same sample in a study of blood T cell repertoires in COVID-19. Some clones are missing from TCRdb's copy, which holds only in-frame ones; the method was immunoSEQ multiplex PCR. The data hold fewer than 250,000 clones, with 84% observed a single time. Specimen: peripheral blood. These receptors were obtained from a woman aged 70 to 79 with active or convalescent COVID-19.

CDR3 DNA: TGCAGCGTTAGATTAGCGGGGGTTAACTCCTACAATGAGCAGTTCTTC. This translates into CSVRLAGVNSYNEQFF. This rearrangement joins TRBV29-1 to TRBJ2-1, with TRBD2 identical over 9 bases. The ends lost 5 bases at V and 0 bases at J; junction bases unmatched: 8. The CDR3 extends over 16 amino acids. Germline V gene lookup returns CDR1 SQVTM and CDR2 ANQGSEA.

The chain is built from TRBV14 and TRBJ2-1; a possible D gene is TRBD2 (6 bases). Germline loops: CDR1 SGHDN, CDR2 FVKESK. Trimming took 2 bases from V and 0 from J, leaving 17 bases between them. The CDR3 extends over 18 amino acids. The CDR3 region has the DNA TGTGCCAGCAGCCAAATAGGGACTCCCACTTCCTCCTACAATGAGCAGTTCTTC. Its protein product is CASSQIGTPTSSYNEQFF. The complete variable domain, with remaining parts taken from reference TRBV14 and TRBJ2-1, reads EAGVTQFPSHSVIEKGQTVTLRCDPISGHDNLYWYRRVMGKEIKFLLHFVKESKQDESGMPNNRFLAERTGGTYSTLKVQPAELEDSGVYFCASSQIGTPTSSYNEQFFGPGTRLTVL.

V gene TRBV7-2 combines with J gene TRBJ2-7; a possible D gene is TRBD2 (5 bases). The V and J ends lost 1 base and 3 bases respectively, with 10 bases between them. Germline V lookup: CDR1 SGHTA, CDR2 FQGNSA. This CDR3 region has 14 residues. CDR3 DNA sequence: TGTGCCAGCAGCTTAGGGGCAGCGGACTACGAGCAGTACTTC. This encodes CASSLGAADYEQYF.

The gene calls are TRBV6-6 and TRBJ2-7; TRBD2 is a possible D gene (5 bases). This CDR3 is 11 amino acids long. With 5 bases removed from V and 5 bases from J, the gap between germline ends came to 7 bases. Germline V gene lookup returns CDR1 MNHNY and CDR2 SVGAGI (reference sequence). The DNA of the CDR3 is TGTGCCAGCAGTATCGGGGACGAGCAGTACTTC. Amino acids: CASSIGDEQYF.

The gene calls are TRBV30 and TRBJ1-2; D gene ambiguous. The V gene lost 2 bases and the J gene lost 4 bases, with 14 bases spanning the gap. Germline lookup yields CDR1 GTSNPN and CDR2 SVGIG (reference sequence). This CDR3 has 14 residues. CDR3 coding DNA: TGTGCCTGGAGTAGGACTCGGACCGGCTATGGCTACACCTTC. Encoded protein: CAWSRTRTGYGYTF.

The rearrangement links TRBV18 to TRBJ1-2; the D is unclear. The V end was cut by 3 bases, the J end by 4 bases, with 15 bases between. Germline-derived CDR1 and CDR2 are KGHSH and LQKENI. The length of the CDR3 is 15 residues. The CDR3 nucleotides read TGTGCCAGCTCACCTGGGCCAGTGACACTCTATGGCTACACCTTC. Translation: CASSPGPVTLYGYTF.

This chain links TRBV5-1 with TRBJ2-1; TRBD1 matches at 9 bases. V lost 4 bases to trimming and J lost 4 bases; unmatched junction nucleotides: 12. There are 17 residues in the CDR3. Germline-derived CDR1 and CDR2 are SGHRS and YFSETQ. In DNA form, the CDR3 reads TGCGCCAGCAGCACCTCCGGGACAGGGTCGGGATACAATGAGCAGTTCTTC. Amino acid sequence: CASSTSGTGSGYNEQFF.

The V gene is TRBV5-1, the J gene TRBJ1-5; 9 positions agree with TRBD1. Germline assignment: CDR1 SGHRS and CDR2 YFSETQ. This CDR3 comprises 15 residues. The V gene end was trimmed by 2 bases and the J gene end by 3 bases; junction bases not matched to a gene: 3. In nucleotides, the CDR3 is TGCGCCAGCAGCTTTACAGGGGGCGTCAATCAGCCCCAGCATTTT. Residues: CASSFTGGVNQPQHF.

This clone was seen just once. The chain joins TRBV5-5 to TRBJ2-5; 12 nucleotides match TRBD2. V lost 5 bases and J lost 4; bases outside the gene matches: 6. The germline gives CDR1 SGHKS, CDR2 YYEKEE (reference sequence). The CDR3 has 15 residues. The CDR3 sequence: CASSKLLAGGETQYF. In DNA form, the CDR3 reads TGTGCCAGCAGTAAATTACTAGCGGGAGGAGAGACCCAGTACTTC. Together with reference TRBV5-5 and TRBJ2-5, the CDR3 gives the full variable domain: DAGVTQSPTHLIKTRGQQVTLRCSPISGHKSVSWYQQVLGQGPQFIFQYYEKEERGRGNFPDRFSARQFPNYSSELNVNALLLGDSALYLCASSKLLAGGETQYFGPGTRLLVL.

The rearrangement uses TRBV12-3 or TRBV12-4 and TRBJ1-5; D unclear. The V end lost 2 bases, the J end lost 5 bases, and 7 bases lay between the germline ends. This CDR3 is 13 amino acids long. CDR3 sequence (DNA): TGTGCCAGCAGTTTAAGGAGGGATCAGCCCCAGCATTTT. Protein product: CASSLRRDQPQHF.

The chain couples TRBV5-1 to TRBJ2-2, with 8 bases fitting TRBD1. Germline CDR1 SGHRS, CDR2 YFSETQ. The CDR3 is made up of 15 amino acids. V lost 2 bases to trimming and J lost 7 bases; unmatched junction nucleotides: 7. CDR3 amino acids: CASSFRTGLGGELFF. As DNA, the CDR3 is TGCGCCAGCAGCTTCCGGACAGGGTTGGGCGGGGAGCTGTTTTTT.

The chain links TRBV6-1 to TRBJ1-5; TRBD1 agrees at 9 bases. The CDR3 consists of 16 residues. Germline assignment: CDR1 MNHNS and CDR2 SASEGT. The ends lost 3 bases at V and 4 bases at J; junction bases unmatched: 7. Here the CDR3 DNA reads TGTGCCAGCAGTGAGGGACAGGGAGGGGGGAATCAGCCCCAGCATTTT. It yields the protein CASSEGQGGGNQPQHF.

The chain uses TRBV28 and TRBJ1-1; TRBD1 matches at 7 bases. The CDR3 has 12 residues. The V gene end was trimmed by 11 bases and the J gene end by 6 bases; junction bases not matched to a gene: 9. CDR1 and CDR2 from the germline V gene are MDHEN and SYDVKM. The CDR3 DNA sequence: TGTGCCGTGAAGGGGGCTACCGCTGAAGCTTTCTTT. This sequence encodes CAVKGATAEAFF.

V usage is TRBV3-1 (or the pseudogene TRBV3-2) and J usage is TRBJ2-3; the match to TRBD1 covers 10 bases. There are 15 residues in the CDR3. V lost 4 bases to trimming and J lost 2 bases; unmatched junction nucleotides: 3. In germline, CDR1 is LGHDT, CDR2 YNNKEL (reference sequence). The CDR3 DNA sequence: TGTGCCAGCAGCCGAGGGACAGGGGTCACAGATACGCAGTATTTT. It yields the protein CASSRGTGVTDTQYF.

The J gene is TRBJ1-5, the V gene TRBV28; perhaps TRBD1 as D (6 bases). Germline assignment: CDR1 MDHEN and CDR2 SYDVKM. V shed 6 bases and J shed 6 bases, with 18 bases lying between them. The CDR3 has 15 residues. CDR3 DNA: TGTGCCAGCAGCACAGACCCAGGGGATGTTCAGCCCCAGCATTTT. Its protein is CASSTDPGDVQPQHF.

The rearrangement uses TRBV21-1 and TRBJ2-7; the table assigns TRBD2, which was not confirmed against the DNA. TRBV21-1 has pseudogene status. The CDR3 contains 16 residues. As DNA, the CDR3 is TGTGCCAGCAGCGCATCCGGGACTAGCGGCTTATACGAGCAGTACTTC. Amino acids: CASSASGTSGLYEQYF.

The chain combines TRBV2 with TRBJ1-1; possibly TRBD1 for D (5 bases). Per the germline V gene, CDR1 is SNHLY and CDR2 is FYNNEI. With 8 bases removed from V and 5 bases from J, the gap between germline ends came to 18 bases. The CDR3 runs 14 residues. The CDR3 coding sequence is TGTGCCAGCTCCCCCGGTGGGCGGGGGACTGAAGCTTTCTTT. Translated, it gives CASSPGGRGTEAFF.

This clone has a handful of counts. This chain uses TRBV11-2 with TRBJ2-1; 8 bases are shared with TRBD2. Germline V gene sequence: CDR1 SGHAT, CDR2 FQNNGV. V shed 5 bases, J shed 7 bases, and the junction held 10 bases outside the gene matches. This CDR3 has 15 residues. CDR3 protein: CASSQEGLVLNEQFF. The CDR3 DNA reads TGTGCCAGCAGCCAAGAGGGACTAGTGTTAAATGAGCAGTTCTTC.

The table lists this clone with a count of one. J is TRBJ2-1 and V is TRBV19, with D perhaps matching TRBD2 (8 bases). Germline lookup yields CDR1 LNHDA and CDR2 SQIVND (reference sequence). The germline V and J ends were trimmed by 7 bases and 9 bases, with 25 bases remaining between them. The CDR3 runs 16 residues. The CDR3: CASTRGRRQGISEQFF. The CDR3 coding sequence is TGTGCCAGTACCCGCGGGAGGCGACAGGGTATCAGTGAGCAGTTCTTC.

As DNA, the CDR3 is TGTGCCGGGCAGGGGACGGGGGCCAACGTCCTGACTTTC. Its translation is CAGQGTGANVLTF. The chain has TRBV19 and TRBJ2-6, with a weak D call TRBD1 (6 bases). The CDR3 is made up of 13 amino acids. The germline V gene encodes CDR1 LNHDA and CDR2 SQIVND (reference sequence). The germline V and J ends were trimmed by 11 bases and 4 bases, with 12 bases remaining between them.

The chain uses TRBV5-1 and TRBJ1-4, with D possibly being TRBD1 (6 bases). This CDR3 is built from 14 residues. V lost 0 bases and J 5 bases, leaving 8 bases between the germline ends. The V gene's germline CDR1 is SGHRS and CDR2 YFSETQ. Here the CDR3 reads CASSLAGENEKLFF. The CDR3 coding sequence is TGCGCCAGCAGCTTGGCAGGGGAGAATGAAAAACTGTTTTTT.